The 12 T cell receptor beta chains below were found in one sample sequenced in a study of identical twins. TCRdb independently ran MiXCR on the 5' RACE reads; one entry per CDR3 protein. Among 1.5 million to 2 million distinct CDR3 sequences listed, about 31% were seen once. Sequencing input: cord blood. The receptors shown here come from a newborn girl in good health.

This clonotype is a singleton in its sample. The chain has TRBV4-1 and TRBJ2-5, with TRBD1 identical over 9 bases. CDR3 length: 20 residues. The germline V gene encodes CDR1 MGHRA and CDR2 YSYEKL. Trimming took 0 bases from V and 11 from J; bases not matched to a gene: 25. The chain's CDR3 is CASSQEGQGGVSGVYNEQYF. The CDR3 DNA sequence: TGCGCCAGCAGCCAAGAGGGACAGGGTGGGGTTAGCGGAGTCTACAATGAGCAGTACTTC.

This clonotype was detected once. The CDR3 loop is CASHGIAGVYEQYF. Written as DNA, the CDR3 is TGCGCCAGCCACGGCATTGCGGGAGTGTACGAGCAGTACTTC. The chain joins TRBV5-1 to TRBJ2-4; 7 bases align to TRBD2. Judging by the DNA end, TRBJ2-7 fits better; the J call may be wrong. The CDR3 is 14 residues long. Germline V gene sequence: CDR1 SGHRS, CDR2 YFSETQ.

This clonotype has only a few counts. This chain connects TRBV11-2 to TRBJ2-3, with D possibly being TRBD2 (7 bases). With 1 base removed from V and 3 bases from J, the gap between germline ends came to 20 bases. CDR3 length equals 18 residues. CDR1 is SGHAT and CDR2 is FQNNGV in the germline V gene. The CDR3 DNA is TGTGCCAGCAGCTTAGGGCGGATAAGCAGGGGAGGGACAGATACGCAGTATTTT. Translating it yields CASSLGRISRGGTDTQYF.

The CDR3 nucleotides read TGTGCCACCAGTGGCCGGGACTCCTACAATGAGCAGTACTTC. Translation gives CATSGRDSYNEQYF. The J gene is TRBJ2-5, the V gene TRBV24-1; tentative D call: TRBD2 (6 bases). The germline V gene encodes CDR1 KGHDR and CDR2 SFDVKD. Between the trimmed V and J ends, which lost 5 bases and 11 bases, there was a span of 20 bases. The CDR3 sequence is 14 residues long.

The CDR3: CASTSDKLAGAYNEQFF. In DNA form, the CDR3 reads TGTGCCAGCACCTCCGACAAACTAGCGGGCGCCTACAATGAGCAGTTCTTC. The chain employs TRBV6-2 or TRBV6-3 and TRBJ2-1; 9 bases map to TRBD2. CDR3 length equals 17 residues. V dropped 7 bases and J dropped 2; count of bases not matched to a gene: 12. CDR1 and CDR2 (germline): MNHEY, SVGEGT.

As to this clonotype: The DNA is omitted, as the CDR3 cannot be located on it reliably, and the CDR3 follows TCRdb's listing. CDR3: CASSIWERAYQPQHF. The chain employs TRBV19 and TRBJ1-5. Both ends counted, the CDR3 spans 15 residues. CDR1 is LNHDA, CDR2 SQIVND, per germline (reference sequence).

This clonotype has a handful of counts. This chain links TRBV5-1 with TRBJ1-2; TRBD1 aligns across 9 bases. Trimming cost V 0 bases and J 2 bases; bases outside gene matches: 5. In germline, CDR1 is SGHRS, CDR2 YFSETQ. The CDR3 has 16 amino acids. The DNA for the CDR3 is TGCGCCAGCAGCTTGGCGGGGACAGGGAGGAACTATGGCTACACCTTC. Protein sequence: CASSLAGTGRNYGYTF.

This clonotype was counted a few times. V gene TRBV9 combines with J gene TRBJ2-7, with D perhaps TRBD2 (6 bases). Germline-derived CDR1 and CDR2 are SGDLS and YYNGEE. CDR3 length: 16 residues. Trimming removed 0 bases at V and 4 bases at J, with 17 bases between. Here the CDR3 reads CASSVAVAVAIYEQYF. CDR3 coding DNA: TGTGCCAGCAGCGTAGCGGTAGCGGTGGCGATTTACGAGCAGTACTTC.

The chain uses TRBV5-5 and TRBJ1-6; D remains ambiguous. CDR1 is SGHKS and CDR2 is YYEKEE in the germline V gene (reference sequence). The CDR3 has 16 amino acids. V was pared by 1 base and J by 3 bases, with 11 bases between. This chain's CDR3 is CASSLTLQVYNSPLHF. The DNA of the CDR3 is TGTGCCAGCAGCTTGACCCTGCAGGTCTATAATTCACCCCTCCACTTT.

J is TRBJ1-2 and V is TRBV5-1; D unresolved. Trimming removed 6 bases at V and 4 bases at J, with 19 bases between. This CDR3 region has 15 residues. The germline V gene encodes CDR1 SGHRS and CDR2 YFSETQ. Here the CDR3 DNA reads TGCGCCAGCACCCTGGGCCCGGGAGGGAGCTATGGCTACACCTTC. Its translation: CASTLGPGGSYGYTF. The variable domain in full, with the rest retrieved from reference TRBV5-1 and TRBJ1-2, is KAGVTQTPRYLIKTRGQQVTLSCSPISGHRSVSWYQQTPGQGLQFLFEYFSETQRNKGNFPGRFSGRQFSNSRSEMNVSTLELGDSALYLCASTLGPGGSYGYTFGSGTRLTVV.

The rearrangement joins TRBV3-1 to TRBJ2-7, with 10 bases fitting TRBD1. Germline CDR1 LGHDT, CDR2 YNNKEL (reference sequence). V was clipped by 2 bases and J by 4 bases; unmatched bases: 11. This CDR3 has 17 amino acids. The CDR3 region is CASSQNPRQGAVYEQYF. CDR3 in DNA: TGTGCCAGCAGCCAAAACCCGAGACAGGGGGCGGTTTACGAGCAGTACTTC.

CDR3 nucleotides: TGTGCCAGCGAAAACAACAATGAGCAGTTCTTC. This translates into CASENNNEQFF. The chain couples TRBV5-5 to TRBJ2-1; unclear D gene. The V and J ends lost 7 bases and 5 bases respectively, with 7 bases between them. This CDR3 is built from 11 residues. The germline V gene encodes CDR1 SGHKS and CDR2 YYEKEE (reference sequence).